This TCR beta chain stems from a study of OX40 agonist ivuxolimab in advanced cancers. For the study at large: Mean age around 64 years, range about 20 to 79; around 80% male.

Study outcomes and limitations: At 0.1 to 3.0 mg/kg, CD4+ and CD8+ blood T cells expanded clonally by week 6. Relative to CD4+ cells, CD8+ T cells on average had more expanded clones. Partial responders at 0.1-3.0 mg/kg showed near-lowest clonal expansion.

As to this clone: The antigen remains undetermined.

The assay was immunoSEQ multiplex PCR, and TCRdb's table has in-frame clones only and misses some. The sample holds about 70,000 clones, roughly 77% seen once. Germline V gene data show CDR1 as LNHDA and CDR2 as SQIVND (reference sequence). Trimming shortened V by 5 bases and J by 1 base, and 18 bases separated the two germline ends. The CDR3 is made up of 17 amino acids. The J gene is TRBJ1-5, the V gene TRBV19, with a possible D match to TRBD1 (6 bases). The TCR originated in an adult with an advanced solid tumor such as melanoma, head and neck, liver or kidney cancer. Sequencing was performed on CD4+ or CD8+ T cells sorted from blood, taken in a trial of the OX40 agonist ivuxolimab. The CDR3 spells CASSLNWGRGSNQPQHF. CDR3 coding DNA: TGTGCCAGTAGTCTCAATTGGGGCAGGGGCAGCAATCAGCCCCAGCATTTT.